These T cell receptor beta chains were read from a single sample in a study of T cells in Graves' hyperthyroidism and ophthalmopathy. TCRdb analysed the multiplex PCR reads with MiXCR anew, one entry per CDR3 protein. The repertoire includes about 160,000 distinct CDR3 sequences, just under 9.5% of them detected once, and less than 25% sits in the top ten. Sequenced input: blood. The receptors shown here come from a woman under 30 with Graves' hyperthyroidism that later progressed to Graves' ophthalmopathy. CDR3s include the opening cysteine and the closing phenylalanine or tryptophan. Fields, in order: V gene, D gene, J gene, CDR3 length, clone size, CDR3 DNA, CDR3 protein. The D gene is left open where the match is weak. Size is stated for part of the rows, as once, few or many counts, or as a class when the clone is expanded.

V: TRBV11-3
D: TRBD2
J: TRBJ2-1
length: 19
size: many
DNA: TGTGCCAGCAGCTTAGATAGCACTAGCGGGAGCCGCTCCTACAATGAGCAGTTCTTC
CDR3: CASSLDSTSGSRSYNEQFF

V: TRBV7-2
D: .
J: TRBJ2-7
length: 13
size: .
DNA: TGTGCCAGCAGCTCTGCTGTTTCCTACGAGCAGTACTTC
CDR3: CASSSAVSYEQYF

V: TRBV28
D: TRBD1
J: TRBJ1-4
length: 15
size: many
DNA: TGTGCCAGCTGCCAGGGGACAGGGGAGAGTGAAAAACTGTTTTTT
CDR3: CASCQGTGESEKLFF

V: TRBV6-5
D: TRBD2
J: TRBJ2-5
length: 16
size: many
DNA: TGTGCCAGCAGTTACTCGAGTCGGGGGGGCGGAGAGACCCAGTACTTC
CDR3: CASSYSSRGGGETQYF

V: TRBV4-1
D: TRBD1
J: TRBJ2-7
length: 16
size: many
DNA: TGCGCCAGCAGCCAAGTCGGAGGGGACAGGTGGGGCGAGCAGTACTTC
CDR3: CASSQVGGDRWGEQYF

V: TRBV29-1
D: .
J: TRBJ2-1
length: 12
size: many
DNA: TGCAGCGTCCTCAATGGAGTCAATGAGCAGTTCTTC
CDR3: CSVLNGVNEQFF

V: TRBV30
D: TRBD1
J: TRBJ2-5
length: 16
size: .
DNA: TGTGCCTGGAGTCGTCATACAGGGGCTCCCCAAGAGACCCAGTACTTC
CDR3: CAWSRHTGAPQETQYF

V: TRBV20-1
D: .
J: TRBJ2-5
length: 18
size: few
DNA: TGCAGTGCTAAACCTACCTACAGAAGACTAGACAAAGGAGAGACCCAGTACTTC
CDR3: CSAKPTYRRLDKGETQYF

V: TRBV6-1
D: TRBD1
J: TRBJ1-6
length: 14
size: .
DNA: TGTGCCAGCAGGGCGGGACAGGAAAATTCACCCCTCCACTTT
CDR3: CASRAGQENSPLHF

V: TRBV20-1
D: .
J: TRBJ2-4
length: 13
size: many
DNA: TGCAGTGCTAGTCGGGGAGCCAAAAACATTCAGTACTTC
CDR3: CSASRGAKNIQYF

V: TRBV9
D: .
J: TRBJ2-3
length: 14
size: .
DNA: TGTGCCAGCGGTGGTACCGTAAGCACAGATACGCAGTATTTT
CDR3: CASGGTVSTDTQYF

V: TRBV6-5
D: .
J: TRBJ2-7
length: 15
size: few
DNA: TGTGCCAGCAGTTACTCCCGGCAGGAACCCTACGAGCAGTACTTC
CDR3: CASSYSRQEPYEQYF

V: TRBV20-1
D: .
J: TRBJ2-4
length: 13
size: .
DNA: TGCAGTGCTAGCTCGGTGGCCAAAAACATTCAGTACTTC
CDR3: CSASSVAKNIQYF